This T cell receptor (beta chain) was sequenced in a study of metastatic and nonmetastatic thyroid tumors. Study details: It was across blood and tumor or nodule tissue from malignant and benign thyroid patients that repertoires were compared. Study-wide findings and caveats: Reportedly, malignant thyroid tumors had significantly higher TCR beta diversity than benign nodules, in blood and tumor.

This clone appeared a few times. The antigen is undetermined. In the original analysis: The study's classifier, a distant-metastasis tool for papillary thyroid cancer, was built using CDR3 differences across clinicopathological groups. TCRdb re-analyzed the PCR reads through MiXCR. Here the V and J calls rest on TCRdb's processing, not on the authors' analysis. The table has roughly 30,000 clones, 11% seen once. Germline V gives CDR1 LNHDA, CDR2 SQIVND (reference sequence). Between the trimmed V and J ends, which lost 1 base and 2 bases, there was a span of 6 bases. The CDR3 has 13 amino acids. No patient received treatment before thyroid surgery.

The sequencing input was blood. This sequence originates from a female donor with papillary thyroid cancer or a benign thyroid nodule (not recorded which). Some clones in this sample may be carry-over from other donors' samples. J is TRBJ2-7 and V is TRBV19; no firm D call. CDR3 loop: CASSIGGTYEQYF. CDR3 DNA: TGTGCCAGTAGTATAGGAGGAACCTACGAGCAGTACTTC.